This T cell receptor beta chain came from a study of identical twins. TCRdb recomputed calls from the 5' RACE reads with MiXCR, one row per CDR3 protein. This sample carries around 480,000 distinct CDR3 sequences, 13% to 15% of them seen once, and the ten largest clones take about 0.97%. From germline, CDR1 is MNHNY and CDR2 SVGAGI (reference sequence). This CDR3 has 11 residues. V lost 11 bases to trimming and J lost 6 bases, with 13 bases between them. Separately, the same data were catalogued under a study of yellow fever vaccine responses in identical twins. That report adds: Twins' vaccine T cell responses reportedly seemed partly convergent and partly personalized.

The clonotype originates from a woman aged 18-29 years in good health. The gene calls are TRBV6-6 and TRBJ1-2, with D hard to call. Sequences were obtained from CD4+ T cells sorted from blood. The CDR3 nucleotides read TGTGCCGCGGGTGGAGCAGATGGCTACACCTTC. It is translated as CAAGGADGYTF.